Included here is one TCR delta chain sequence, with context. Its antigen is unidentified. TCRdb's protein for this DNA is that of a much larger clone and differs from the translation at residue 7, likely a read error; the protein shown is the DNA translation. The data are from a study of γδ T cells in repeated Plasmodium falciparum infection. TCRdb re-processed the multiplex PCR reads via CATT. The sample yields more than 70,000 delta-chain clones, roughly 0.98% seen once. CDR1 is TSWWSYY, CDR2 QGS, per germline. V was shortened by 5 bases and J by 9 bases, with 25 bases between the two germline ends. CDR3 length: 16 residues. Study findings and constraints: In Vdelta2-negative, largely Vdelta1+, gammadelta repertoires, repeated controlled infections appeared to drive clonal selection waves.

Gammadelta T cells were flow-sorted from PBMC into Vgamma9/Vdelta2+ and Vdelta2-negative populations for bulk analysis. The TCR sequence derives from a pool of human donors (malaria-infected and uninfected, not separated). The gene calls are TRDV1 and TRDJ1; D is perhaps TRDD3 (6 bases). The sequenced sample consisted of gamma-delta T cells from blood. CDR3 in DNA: TGTGCTCTTGGGAACTTCTCGAGGTACTGGGTTGGGGAACTCATCTTT. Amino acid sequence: CALGNFSRYWVGELIF.